This is a list of T cell receptor beta chains from one sample in a study of post-analysis software for immune sequencing data. MiXCR, run by TCRdb on the PCR reads, gives a single entry per CDR3 protein. Of hundreds of thousands of distinct CDR3 sequences in the sample, about 32% were seen once. The source material was blood. The receptor set was obtained from a girl under 18 with multiple sclerosis. Both conserved end residues are part of each CDR3. The D gene is left open where the match is weak. The listing skips clone size in some rows; elsewhere it reads once, few, many or a size class.

TRBV5-4,NA,TRBJ2-7,TRBD1,CASSLGGQADYEQYF,TGTGCCAGCAGCTTGGGGGGACAGGCTGACTACGAGCAGTACTTC
TRBV29-1,many,TRBJ2-3,NA,CSVRRTDTQYF,TGCAGCGTTCGGAGAACAGATACGCAGTATTTT
TRBV12-3/TRBV12-4,few,TRBJ1-1,NA,CASSRRWGNTEAFF,TGTGCCAGCAGCCGCCGGTGGGGGAACACTGAAGCTTTCTTT
TRBV5-1,NA,TRBJ1-2,NA,CASSPGTNLNYGYTF,TGCGCCAGCAGCCCTGGGACAAACCTTAACTATGGCTACACCTTC
TRBV12-3/TRBV12-4,few,TRBJ1-2,NA,CASTLSREGYTF,TGTGCCAGCACCCTGTCTCGGGAGGGCTACACCTTC
TRBV29-1,NA,TRBJ2-1,TRBD2,CSVGAGGLFNEQFF,TGCAGCGTTGGGGCGGGAGGCCTTTTCAATGAGCAGTTCTTC
TRBV10-3,NA,TRBJ2-7,NA,CAISESGDRATYEQYF,TGTGCCATCAGTGAGTCCGGCGATCGGGCAACCTACGAGCAGTACTTC
TRBV12-3/TRBV12-4,NA,TRBJ2-1,NA,CASSLWGKRGTQFF,TGTGCCAGCAGTTTGTGGGGGAAAAGGGGGACCCAGTTCTTC
TRBV3-1,NA,TRBJ1-2,NA,CASSQGLQGDGYTF,TGTGCCAGCAGCCAAGGGCTGCAGGGCGATGGCTACACCTTC
TRBV29-1,many,TRBJ2-1,NA,CSVDTAGDEQFF,TGCAGCGTTGATACAGCAGGCGATGAGCAGTTCTTC
TRBV7-2,few,TRBJ1-2,NA,CASSQRGDPGYTF,TGTGCCAGCAGCCAGAGGGGGGATCCGGGCTACACCTTC
TRBV6-2/TRBV6-3,NA,TRBJ2-1,NA,CASRVTSHSARSYNEQFF,TGTGCCAGCAGGGTGACATCGCATTCGGCTAGGTCCTACAATGAGCAGTTCTTC
TRBV6-1,few,TRBJ2-1,TRBD1,CASSETGTTEQFF,TGTGCCAGCAGTGAGACAGGGACAACTGAGCAGTTCTTC
TRBV7-8,NA,TRBJ2-1,TRBD1,CASSLGTGVGPHNEQFF,TGTGCCAGCAGCTTAGGGACAGGGGTCGGACCCCACAATGAGCAGTTCTTC
TRBV5-1,NA,TRBJ2-7,NA,CASSLAFGPNYEQYF,TGCGCCAGCAGCTTGGCTTTTGGGCCCAACTACGAGCAGTACTTC
TRBV20-1,few,TRBJ2-4,TRBD1,CSAETGTGLAKNIQYF,TGCAGTGCTGAAACCGGGACAGGCCTAGCCAAAAACATTCAGTACTTC
TRBV2,few,TRBJ2-3,NA,CASSEARRASTDTQYF,TGTGCCAGCAGTGAAGCCCGCCGGGCTAGCACAGATACGCAGTATTTT
TRBV5-1,NA,TRBJ2-3,NA,CASSFGRITRTDTQYF,TGCGCCAGCAGCTTCGGACGTATAACCCGCACAGATACGCAGTATTTT
TRBV4-1,NA,TRBJ2-3,NA,CASSPPDAADTQYF,TGCGCCAGCAGCCCGCCGGACGCCGCGGATACGCAGTATTTT
TRBV20-1,NA,TRBJ1-6,NA,CSARGPRVQNSPLHF,TGCAGTGCTAGAGGGCCCAGGGTACAGAATTCACCCCTCCACTTT
TRBV20-1,NA,TRBJ2-1,NA,CSAHRDSYNEQFF,TGCAGTGCCCACCGGGACTCCTACAATGAGCAGTTCTTC
TRBV20-1,NA,TRBJ1-4,NA,CSALSVGTENEKLFF,TGCAGTGCTCTCTCCGTCGGGACTGAGAATGAAAAGCTGTTTTTT
TRBV20-1,many,TRBJ2-7,NA,CSAQPGGTSYEQYF,TGCAGTGCTCAGCCCGGGGGAACGTCCTACGAGCAGTACTTC
TRBV7-9,few,TRBJ2-7,NA,CASSLEGEEQYF,TGTGCCAGCAGCTTAGAAGGGGAAGAGCAGTACTTC
TRBV9,NA,TRBJ2-5,NA,CASSVANEQYF,TGTGCCAGCAGCGTAGCCAATGAGCAGTACTTC
TRBV7-2,NA,TRBJ2-3,TRBD2,CASRITSARDTQYF,TGTGCCAGCAGGATAACTAGCGCGAGAGATACGCAGTATTTT